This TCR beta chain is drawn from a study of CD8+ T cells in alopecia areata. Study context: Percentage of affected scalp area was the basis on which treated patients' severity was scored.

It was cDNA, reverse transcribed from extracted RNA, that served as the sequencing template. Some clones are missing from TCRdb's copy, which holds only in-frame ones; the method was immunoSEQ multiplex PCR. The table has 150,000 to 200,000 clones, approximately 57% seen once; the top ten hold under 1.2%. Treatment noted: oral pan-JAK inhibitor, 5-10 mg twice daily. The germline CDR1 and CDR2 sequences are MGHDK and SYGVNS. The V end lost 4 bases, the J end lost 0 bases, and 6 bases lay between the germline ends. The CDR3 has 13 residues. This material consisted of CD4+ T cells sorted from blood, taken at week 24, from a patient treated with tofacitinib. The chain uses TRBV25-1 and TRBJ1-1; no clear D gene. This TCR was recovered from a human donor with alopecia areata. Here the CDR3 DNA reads TGTGCCAGCAGTGGGACGGTGAACACTGAAGCTTTCTTT. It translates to CASSGTVNTEAFF.